The present T cell receptor (beta chain) was sequenced within a study of cytomegalovirus exposure and HLA in healthy donors. Trimming took 3 bases from V and 6 from J; bases not matched to a gene: 5. Germline V gene lookup returns CDR1 MGHDK and CDR2 SYGVNS. This CDR3 is 14 amino acids long. With respect to this clone: Its antigen is undetermined.

Clones were sequenced by immunoSEQ multiplex PCR, and TCRdb holds only the in-frame ones, with some missing. The repertoire holds about 130,000 clones, with about 88% as singletons. Points from the study as a whole: Cytomegalovirus association was assigned to about 150 TCR beta chains. Most TCR sequences were uncommon, yet certain public TCRs appeared in many donors.

The J gene is TRBJ2-5, the V gene TRBV25-1; 9 positions agree with TRBD1. Input material: PBMCs. This sequence originates from a man aged 30 to 45 in good health and CMV-seronegative. The CDR3 region is CASSDTGGGQTQYF. As DNA, the CDR3 is TGTGCCAGCAGTGATACAGGGGGCGGACAGACCCAGTACTTC. The variable domain in full, completed from reference TRBV25-1 and TRBJ2-5, reads EADIYQTPRYLVIGTGKKITLECSQTMGHDKMYWYQQDPGMELHLIHYSYGVNSTEKGDLSSESTVSRIRTEHFPLTLESARPSHTSQYLCASSDTGGGQTQYFGPGTRLLVL.